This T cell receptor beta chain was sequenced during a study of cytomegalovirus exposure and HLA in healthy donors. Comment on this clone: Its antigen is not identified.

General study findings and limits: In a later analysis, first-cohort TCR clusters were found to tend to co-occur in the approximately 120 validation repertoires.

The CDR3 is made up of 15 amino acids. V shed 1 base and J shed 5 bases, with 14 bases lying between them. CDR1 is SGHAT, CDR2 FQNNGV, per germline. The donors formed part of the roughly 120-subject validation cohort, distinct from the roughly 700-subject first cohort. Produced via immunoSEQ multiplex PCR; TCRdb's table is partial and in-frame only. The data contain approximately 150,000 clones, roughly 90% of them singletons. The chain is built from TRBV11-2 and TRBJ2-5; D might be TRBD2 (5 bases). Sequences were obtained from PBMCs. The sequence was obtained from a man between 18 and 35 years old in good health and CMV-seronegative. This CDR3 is CASSLGTGPAETQYF. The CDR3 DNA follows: TGTGCCAGCAGCTTAGGGACTGGGCCCGCGGAGACCCAGTACTTC.